This T cell receptor beta chain was captured by sequencing in a study of cytomegalovirus exposure and HLA in healthy donors. Study-level findings and limits: Cytomegalovirus-associated status was assigned to about 160 TCR beta chains. In a later analysis, CMV-associated beta chains were mostly HLA-associated, it appeared. Later analysis suggested links between common viral pathogens and several top significant clusters.

Per the germline V gene, CDR1 is MDHEN and CDR2 is SYDVKM. J was trimmed by 2 bases and V by 6 bases; bases with no gene match: 4. The CDR3 extends over 15 amino acids. Nominally healthy donors provided the samples, though records likely missed some immune exposures. The PCR had 60 Vbeta and 13 Jbeta primers. Assay used: immunoSEQ multiplex PCR; TCRdb lists only in-frame clones, some missing. The ten top clones account for over 3.5%, within a sample of under 45,000 clones. Comments on this clone: The antigen remains unidentified.

The chain links TRBV28 to TRBJ2-2; TRBD1 matches at 9 bases. The sequence was collected from a male donor in good health and CMV-seronegative. The sequencing input was PBMCs. The CDR3 DNA follows: TGTGCCAGCAGGATCACAGGGGGCAACACCGGGGAGCTGTTTTTT. Amino acid sequence: CASRITGGNTGELFF.